The 9 T cell receptor beta chains presented below share a single source sample, sequenced in a study of blood T cell repertoires in COVID-19. TCRdb keeps only in-frame clones here, not all; method: immunoSEQ multiplex PCR. The sample includes 200,000 to 250,000 clones, 85% to 90% of them seen just once. The sample comprised peripheral blood. The receptors were sampled from a man older than 75 with acute or convalescent COVID-19.

The chain couples TRBV5-4 to TRBJ2-2; 9 bases are shared with TRBD1. V gave up 3 bases and J gave up 5 bases; unmatched junction bases: 5. Germline loops: CDR1 SGHNT, CDR2 YYREEE (reference sequence). CDR3 length: 15 residues. The CDR3 protein is CASSSQGAGTGELFF. CDR3 coding DNA: TGTGCCAGCAGCTCACAGGGGGCTGGGACCGGGGAGCTGTTTTTT.

The rearrangement joins TRBV7-9 to TRBJ1-5; D may be TRBD1 (5 bases). Germline CDR1 and CDR2: SEHNR and FQNEAQ (reference sequence). This CDR3 comprises 12 residues. V was trimmed by 4 bases and J by 11 bases, leaving 12 bases between them. CDR3 loop: CASSSRGRAQHF. For the CDR3, the DNA is TGTGCCAGCAGCTCTAGGGGAAGGGCCCAGCATTTT.

In nucleotides, the CDR3 is TGTGCCAGCAGCGTAACCGGGACTGACTACGAGCAGTACTTC. Its translation is CASSVTGTDYEQYF. The chain has TRBV9 and TRBJ2-7, with a tentative D call TRBD2 (6 bases). The V end lost 1 base, the J end lost 3 bases, and 11 bases lay between the germline ends. Germline V gene sequence: CDR1 SGDLS, CDR2 YYNGEE. CDR3 length: 14 amino acids.

The chain uses TRBV19 and TRBJ2-1; weak D call: TRBD2 (5 bases). V was shortened by 2 bases and J by 14 bases, with 16 bases between the two germline ends. There are 13 residues in the CDR3. CDR1 LNHDA and CDR2 SQIVND come from the germline V gene (reference sequence). The CDR3 reads CASSIIGWESKFF. The DNA of the CDR3 is TGTGCCAGTAGTATAATAGGGTGGGAGTCCAAGTTCTTC.

The chain uses TRBV7-2 and TRBJ1-5, with D perhaps matching TRBD1 (6 bases). The CDR3 contains 15 residues. Germline CDR1 and CDR2: SGHTA and FQGNSA. The V end was cut by 1 base, the J end by 4 bases, with 11 bases between. CDR3 residues: CASSLETGLNQPQHF. CDR3 coding DNA: TGTGCCAGCAGCTTAGAAACAGGGTTGAATCAGCCCCAGCATTTT. The whole variable domain, filled in from reference TRBV7-2 and TRBJ1-5, reads GAGVSQSPSNKVTEKGKDVELRCDPISGHTALYWYRQSLGQGLEFLIYFQGNSAPDKSGLPSDRFSAERTGGSVSTLTIQRTQQEDSAVYLCASSLETGLNQPQHFGDGTRLSIL.

The V gene is TRBV19, the J gene TRBJ2-2; perhaps TRBD1 as D (5 bases). The CDR3 sequence is 14 residues long. Deletions cut 6 bases from V and 5 bases from J, with 13 bases between. From germline, CDR1 is LNHDA and CDR2 SQIVND (reference sequence). The CDR3 sequence: CASSQGWVTGELFF. The CDR3 DNA follows: TGTGCCAGTAGCCAGGGTTGGGTGACCGGGGAGCTGTTTTTT. Based on the CDR3 plus reference TRBV19 and TRBJ2-2, the full variable domain is DGGITQSPKYLFRKEGQNVTLSCEQNLNHDAMYWYRQDPGQGLRLIYYSQIVNDFQKGDIAEGYSVSREKKESFPLTVTSAQKNPTAFYLCASSQGWVTGELFFGEGSRLTVL.

A single count supports this clone. The gene calls are TRBV11-2 and TRBJ1-1; D call uncertain. Germline CDR1 reads SGHAT; CDR2 reads FQNNGV. This CDR3 contains 15 residues. V was trimmed by 3 bases and J by 2 bases, leaving 13 bases between them. CDR3 in amino acids: CASSFAGVHNTEAFF. The CDR3 DNA is TGTGCCAGCAGCTTTGCTGGAGTTCATAACACTGAAGCTTTCTTT.

The V and J genes are TRBV5-1 and TRBJ2-7; TRBD2 might be the D (6 bases). V gave up 0 bases and J gave up 3 bases, with 10 bases separating them. The CDR3 spans 14 residues. Germline V lookup: CDR1 SGHRS, CDR2 YFSETQ. CDR3 in DNA: TGCGCCAGCAGCTTGGGACTAGATTTCTACGAGCAGTACTTC. The encoded protein is CASSLGLDFYEQYF.

This clone has more than one count but fewer than ten. This rearrangement joins TRBV18 to TRBJ1-1, with a tentative D call TRBD1 (5 bases). CDR3 length: 14 residues. The V and J ends lost 3 bases and 4 bases respectively, with 12 bases between them. Germline V gene sequence: CDR1 KGHSH, CDR2 LQKENI. The CDR3 nucleotides read TGTGCCAGCTCACCTCTCGGACAACTCACTGAAGCTTTCTTT. Residues: CASSPLGQLTEAFF.